This T cell receptor (beta chain) appears in the sequencing data of a study of T-cell reconstitution after alpha-beta-depleted transplantation in children. In its sample, this clonotype was seen a few times. V lost 10 bases and J 8 bases, leaving 17 bases between the germline ends. The CDR3 is made up of 13 amino acids. Germline assignment: CDR1 MNHEY and CDR2 SVGEGT. Unique molecular identifiers were used to barcode this TCRbeta library. TCRdb analysed the PCR reads with MiXCR anew, one entry per CDR3 protein. The sample carries approximately 420,000 distinct CDR3 sequences, roughly 11% recorded once.

The specimen comprised PBMCs from the stem cell graft donor, sampled from the stem cell graft. The sequence derives from a human donor who donated a stem cell graft to a child with acute myeloid leukemia. This chain connects TRBV6-2 or TRBV6-3 to TRBJ1-4; D unclear. CDR3 bases: TGTGCCACCACGGAGGTCGGACGGGAAAAACTGTTTTTT. Translated: CATTEVGREKLFF.